Listed below are T cell receptor beta chains from one sample, sequenced in a study of cytomegalovirus exposure and HLA in healthy donors. Profiled with immunoSEQ multiplex PCR; TCRdb holds only in-frame clones, not every one. The sample has some 120,000 clones; 60% to 85% are singletons. Sequenced sample: PBMCs. These receptors were taken from a human donor in good health. Each CDR3 is given without its conserved first and last residue. Fields, in order: D gene, clone size, J gene, V gene, CDR3 protein. The D gene is left open where the match is weak. Clone size appears in some rows only: once, few, many, or a class for an expanded clone.

>.|.|TRBJ1-5|TRBV5-6
ASSLGSYSNQPQH
>TRBD2|.|TRBJ2-5|TRBV27
ASGGLAGGRETQY
>TRBD2|few|TRBJ2-3|TRBV6-1
ASSEDPLAGTADTQY
>TRBD1|.|TRBJ1-2|TRBV5-1
ASSLEGAGYT
>.|.|TRBJ1-5|TRBV7-8
ASSFYRDTNQPQH
>TRBD2|.|TRBJ2-7|TRBV4-1
ASSQDSSGLTYEQY
>TRBD1|.|TRBJ2-7|TRBV19
ASSISQGGRDEQY
>TRBD2|.|TRBJ2-3|TRBV9
ASSLAHRGEGDTQY
>TRBD1|.|TRBJ1-2|TRBV4-1
ASSQVGQAFYGYT
>TRBD2|once|TRBJ2-2|TRBV6-1
ASSEPGGPVGELF
>TRBD2|.|TRBJ2-3|TRBV13
ASSSSGAVTDTQY
>TRBD1|.|TRBJ1-2|TRBV7-8
ASSRGTGGGYT
>.|.|TRBJ2-1|TRBV28
ASSFPTGNEQF
>.|.|TRBJ1-1|TRBV29-1
SVDIRGVEAF
>.|.|TRBJ2-1|TRBV2
ATPSPAGDNEQF
>.|.|TRBJ2-1|TRBV5-8
ASSLEVRGDEQF
>.|.|TRBJ1-2|TRBV13
ASSLPLGDYGYT